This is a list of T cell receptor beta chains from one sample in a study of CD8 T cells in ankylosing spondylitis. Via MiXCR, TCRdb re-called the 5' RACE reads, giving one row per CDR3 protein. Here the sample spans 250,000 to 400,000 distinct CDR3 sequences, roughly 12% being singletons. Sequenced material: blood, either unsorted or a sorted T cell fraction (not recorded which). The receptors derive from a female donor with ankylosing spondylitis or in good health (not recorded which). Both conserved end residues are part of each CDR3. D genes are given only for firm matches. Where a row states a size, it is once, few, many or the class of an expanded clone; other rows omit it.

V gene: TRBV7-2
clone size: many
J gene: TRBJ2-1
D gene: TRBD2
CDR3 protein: CASSLGAGGRVYNEQFF
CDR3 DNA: TGTGCCAGCAGCTTAGGGGCGGGAGGGCGAGTTTACAATGAGCAGTTCTTC

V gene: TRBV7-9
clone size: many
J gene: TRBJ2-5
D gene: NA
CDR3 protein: CASSFYKETQYF
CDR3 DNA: TGTGCCAGCAGCTTTTATAAAGAGACCCAGTACTTC

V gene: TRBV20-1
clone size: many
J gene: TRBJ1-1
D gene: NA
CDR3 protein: CSARPEISMNTEAFF
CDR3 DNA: TGCAGTGCTAGGCCGGAGATATCCATGAACACTGAAGCTTTCTTT

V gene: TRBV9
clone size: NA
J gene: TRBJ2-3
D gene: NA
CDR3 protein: CASSVVGLADTQYF
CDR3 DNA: TGTGCCAGCAGCGTAGTAGGGTTGGCAGATACGCAGTATTTT

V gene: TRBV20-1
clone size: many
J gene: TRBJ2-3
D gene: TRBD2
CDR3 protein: CSATSGGALWDTQYF
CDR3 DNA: TGCAGTGCGACTAGCGGGGGGGCTCTATGGGATACGCAGTATTTT

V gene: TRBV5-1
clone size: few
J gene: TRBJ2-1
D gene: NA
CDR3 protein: CASSLYERNEQFF
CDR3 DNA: TGCGCCAGCAGCTTGTACGAAAGGAATGAGCAGTTCTTC

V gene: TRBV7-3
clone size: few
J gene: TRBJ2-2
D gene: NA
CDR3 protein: CASSPTGPPAGELFF
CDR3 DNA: TGTGCCAGCAGCCCAACAGGGCCCCCGGCCGGGGAGCTGTTTTTT

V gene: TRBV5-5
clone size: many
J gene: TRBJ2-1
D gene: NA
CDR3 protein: CASSLVGHSSYNEQFF
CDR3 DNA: TGTGCCAGCAGCTTGGTCGGGCATAGCTCCTACAATGAGCAGTTCTTC

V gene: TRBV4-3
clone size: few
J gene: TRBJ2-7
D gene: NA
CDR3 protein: CASSQDRQVPGEQYF
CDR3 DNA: TGCGCCAGCAGCCAAGATCGTCAGGTCCCTGGGGAGCAGTACTTC

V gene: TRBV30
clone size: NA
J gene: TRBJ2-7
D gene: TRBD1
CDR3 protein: CAWDLGQGRFEQYF
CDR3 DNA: TGTGCCTGGGACCTCGGACAGGGGAGGTTCGAGCAGTACTTC

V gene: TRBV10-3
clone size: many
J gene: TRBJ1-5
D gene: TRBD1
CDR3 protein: CASTGGTGDPSNQPQHF
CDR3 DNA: TGTGCCTCGACAGGCGGGACAGGGGACCCAAGCAATCAGCCCCAGCATTTT

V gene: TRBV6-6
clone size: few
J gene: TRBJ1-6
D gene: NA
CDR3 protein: CASNGGYNSPLHF
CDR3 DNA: TGTGCCAGCAATGGGGGTTATAATTCACCCCTCCACTTT

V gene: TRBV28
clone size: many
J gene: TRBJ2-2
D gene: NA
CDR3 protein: CASSLRTGELFF
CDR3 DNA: TGTGCCAGCAGTTTGCGCACCGGGGAGCTGTTTTTT

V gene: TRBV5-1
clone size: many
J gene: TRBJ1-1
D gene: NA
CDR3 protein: CASSVQGSTEAFF
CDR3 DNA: TGCGCCAGCAGCGTACAGGGTTCCACTGAAGCTTTCTTT

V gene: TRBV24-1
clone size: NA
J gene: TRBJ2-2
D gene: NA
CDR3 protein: CATSDFRHPNTGELFF
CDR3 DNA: TGTGCCACCAGTGATTTTCGACACCCGAACACCGGGGAGCTGTTTTTT

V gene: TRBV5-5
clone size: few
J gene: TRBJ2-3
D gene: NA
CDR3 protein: CASTDTWGRDTQYF
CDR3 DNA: TGTGCCAGCACCGACACCTGGGGGCGAGATACGCAGTATTTT

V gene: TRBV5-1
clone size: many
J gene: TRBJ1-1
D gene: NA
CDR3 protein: CASSLNGGGGGEAFF
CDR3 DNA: TGCGCCAGCAGCTTAAACGGCGGGGGAGGGGGTGAAGCTTTCTTT

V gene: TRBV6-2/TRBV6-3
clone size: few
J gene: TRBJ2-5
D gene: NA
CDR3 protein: CASSWRETQYF
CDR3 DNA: TGTGCCAGCAGTTGGCGGGAGACCCAGTACTTC

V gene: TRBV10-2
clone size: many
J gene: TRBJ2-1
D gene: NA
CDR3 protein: CASAHYRDYNEQFF
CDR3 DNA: TGCGCCAGCGCGCACTATAGAGACTACAATGAGCAGTTCTTC

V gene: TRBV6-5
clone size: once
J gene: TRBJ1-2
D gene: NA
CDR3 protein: CASIGRYYGYIF
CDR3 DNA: TGTGCCAGCATTGGACGGTACTATGGCTACATCTTC

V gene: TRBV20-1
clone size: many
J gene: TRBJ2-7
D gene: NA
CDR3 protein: CSAPKSSPDQGRVEQYF
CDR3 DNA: TGCAGTGCTCCAAAATCATCCCCGGACCAAGGGCGGGTCGAGCAGTACTTC

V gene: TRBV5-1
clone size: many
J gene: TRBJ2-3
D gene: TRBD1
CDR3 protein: CASSLEGTVSTDTQYF
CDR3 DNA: TGCGCCAGCAGCTTAGAAGGGACAGTTAGCACAGATACGCAGTATTTT

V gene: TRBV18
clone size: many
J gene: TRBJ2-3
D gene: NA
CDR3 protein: CASSPRGLADTQYF
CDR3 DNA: TGTGCCAGCTCCCCCCGGGGGTTGGCGGATACGCAGTATTTT

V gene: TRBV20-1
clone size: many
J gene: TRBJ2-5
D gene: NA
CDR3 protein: CSAGFSSGRGETQYF
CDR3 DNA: TGCAGTGCTGGATTCTCGTCCGGGAGAGGGGAGACCCAGTACTTC

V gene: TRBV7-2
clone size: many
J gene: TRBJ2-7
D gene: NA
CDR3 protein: CASSFDSLSYEQYF
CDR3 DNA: TGTGCCAGCAGCTTTGACAGTCTCTCCTACGAGCAGTACTTC

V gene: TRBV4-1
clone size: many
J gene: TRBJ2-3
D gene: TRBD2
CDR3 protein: CASSSAGGPMTDTQYF
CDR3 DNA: TGCGCCAGTTCGTCGGCGGGGGGGCCTATGACAGATACGCAGTATTTT

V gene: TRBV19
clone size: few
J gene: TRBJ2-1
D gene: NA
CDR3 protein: CASWGGLGYNEQFF
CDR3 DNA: TGTGCCAGCTGGGGAGGCCTTGGGTACAATGAGCAGTTCTTC

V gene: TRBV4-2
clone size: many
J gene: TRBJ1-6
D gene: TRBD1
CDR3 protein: CASSQDGTDNSPLHF
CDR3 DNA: TGTGCCAGCAGCCAAGACGGGACAGATAATTCACCCCTCCACTTT

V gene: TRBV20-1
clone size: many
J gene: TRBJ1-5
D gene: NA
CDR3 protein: CSARVPRGGFRNQPQHF
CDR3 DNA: TGCAGTGCTAGAGTGCCTAGAGGAGGGTTTCGGAATCAGCCCCAGCATTTT

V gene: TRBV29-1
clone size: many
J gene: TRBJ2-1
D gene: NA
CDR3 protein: CSVAHYHEQFF
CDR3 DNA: TGCAGCGTTGCCCATTACCATGAGCAGTTCTTC

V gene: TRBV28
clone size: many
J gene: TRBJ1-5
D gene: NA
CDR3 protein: CASRTLAGQPQHF
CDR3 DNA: TGTGCCAGCAGAACCCTAGCGGGTCAGCCCCAGCATTTT

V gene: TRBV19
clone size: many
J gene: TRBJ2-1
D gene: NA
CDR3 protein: CASTGLSYNEQFF
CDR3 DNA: TGTGCCAGTACAGGCCTATCCTACAATGAGCAGTTCTTC

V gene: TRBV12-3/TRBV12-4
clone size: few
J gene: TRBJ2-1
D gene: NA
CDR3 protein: CASSPALLVRLERFF
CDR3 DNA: TGTGCCAGCAGTCCTGCCCTTTTAGTACGGCTAGAGCGGTTCTTC

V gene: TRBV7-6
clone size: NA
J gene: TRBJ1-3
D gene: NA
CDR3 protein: CASSLESGRVTGNTIYF
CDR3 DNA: TGTGCCAGCAGCTTAGAATCCGGCAGGGTTACTGGAAACACCATATATTTT